This is a list of T cell receptor beta chains from one sample in a study of blood T cell repertoires in COVID-19. Clones were sequenced by immunoSEQ multiplex PCR, and TCRdb holds only the in-frame ones, with some missing. The sample shows roughly 100,000 clones, approximately 80% of them seen only once. The sequenced material came from peripheral blood. The receptor source for this set is a woman in her seventies with acute or convalescent COVID-19. Both conserved end residues are part of each CDR3. A D gene is named only where the DNA matches it firmly. Only some rows state a clone size, as once, few, many or a class for expanded clones.

clone_size	v_call	j_call	d_call	cdr3_aa	cdr3_nt
.	TRBV5-1	TRBJ2-1	TRBD2	CASSSAGGLAGSYNEQFF	TGCGCCAGCAGCTCGGCGGGGGGACTAGCGGGTTCCTACAATGAGCAGTTCTTC
.	TRBV4-3	TRBJ2-2	.	CASSQGPILTGELFF	TGCGCCAGCAGCCAGGGCCCTATCCTCACCGGGGAGCTGTTTTTT
.	TRBV12-3/TRBV12-4	TRBJ1-2	TRBD1	CASSVTGTYGYTF	TGTGCCAGCAGTGTGACAGGGACCTATGGCTACACCTTC
.	TRBV30	TRBJ1-5	.	CAWSERGYQPQHF	TGTGCCTGGAGTGAAAGGGGGTATCAGCCCCAGCATTTT
.	TRBV7-2	TRBJ1-6	.	CASSRLGHFNSPLHF	TGTGCCAGCAGCAGGCTCGGACACTTTAATTCACCCCTCCACTTT
few	TRBV3-1/TRBV3-2	TRBJ2-1	TRBD1	CASSQRTGTGVNEQFF	TGTGCCAGCAGCCAGAGAACCGGGACAGGGGTTAATGAGCAGTTCTTC
once	TRBV21-1	TRBJ1-2	.	CASTRRESWGYTF	TGTGCCAGCACTCGCAGGGAATCATGGGGCTACACCTTC
.	TRBV5-4	TRBJ2-7	TRBD1	CASSLGQGNYEQYF	TGTGCCAGCAGCTTGGGACAGGGGAACTACGAGCAGTACTTC
many	TRBV19	TRBJ2-2	TRBD2	CASSTGLAGGGGTGELFF	TGTGCCAGTAGTACGGGACTAGCGGGAGGAGGAGGCACCGGGGAGCTGTTTTTT
.	TRBV19	TRBJ2-7	TRBD2	CASSPASGSYEQYF	TGTGCCAGTAGTCCAGCTAGCGGGTCCTACGAGCAGTACTTC
.	TRBV10-3	TRBJ2-7	TRBD2	CAISAGLGGEQYF	TGTGCCATCAGTGCCGGTCTCGGGGGGGAGCAGTACTTC
.	TRBV7-9	TRBJ2-2	.	CASSLTDPTGELFF	TGTGCCAGCAGCTTGACAGACCCGACCGGGGAGCTGTTTTTT
.	TRBV7-2	TRBJ2-7	TRBD1	CASSVRDRAHEQYF	TGTGCCAGCAGCGTCCGGGACAGGGCTCACGAGCAGTACTTC
few	TRBV7-3	TRBJ2-1	.	CASSLGESSYNEQFF	TGTGCCAGCAGCTTAGGGGAGAGCTCCTACAATGAGCAGTTCTTC
.	TRBV10-1	TRBJ1-1	TRBD1	CASSEYRTGSAFF	TGCGCCAGCAGTGAGTATCGGACAGGGTCGGCTTTCTTT
few	TRBV4-1	TRBJ2-1	TRBD2	CASSQIPGLAPTSSYNEQFF	TGCGCCAGCAGCCAAATCCCGGGACTAGCACCGACAAGCTCCTACAATGAGCAGTTCTTC
.	TRBV7-3	TRBJ2-2	TRBD1	CASSLQGATGELFF	TGTGCCAGCAGCTTACAGGGGGCAACCGGGGAGCTGTTTTTT
.	TRBV19	TRBJ1-6	.	CASSTRGVYNSPLHF	TGTGCCAGTAGTACACGGGGGGTCTATAATTCACCCCTCCACTTT
.	TRBV14	TRBJ2-1	TRBD1	CASSQVQGFGEQFF	TGTGCCAGCAGCCAAGTACAGGGGTTTGGTGAGCAGTTCTTC
few	TRBV5-6	TRBJ1-4	.	CASSSTGATNEKLFF	TGTGCCAGCAGCTCTACAGGAGCAACTAATGAAAAACTGTTTTTT
.	TRBV27	TRBJ2-3	.	CASSLRRYSGTSTDTQYF	TGTGCCAGCAGTTTACGGAGATATAGCGGAACTAGCACAGATACGCAGTATTTT
many	TRBV28	TRBJ1-1	.	CASSPPTAGNTEAFF	TGTGCCAGCAGTCCCCCGACGGCAGGGAACACTGAAGCTTTCTTT
few	TRBV10-3	TRBJ1-5	.	CAISEGHNQPQHF	TGTGCCATCAGTGAGGGGCACAATCAGCCCCAGCATTTT
few	TRBV3-1/TRBV3-2	TRBJ2-3	.	CASSQPWASAHTQYF	TGTGCCAGCAGCCAACCATGGGCTAGCGCACATACGCAGTATTTT
.	TRBV30	TRBJ2-3	TRBD1	CAWGQVSTDTQYF	TGTGCCTGGGGACAGGTTAGCACAGATACGCAGTATTTT
once	TRBV7-7	TRBJ2-7	TRBD1	CASSPTTGETYEQYF	TGTGCCAGCAGCCCAACGACAGGGGAAACCTACGAGCAGTACTTC
.	TRBV18	TRBJ2-5	.	CASSRRGSAQETQYF	TGTGCCAGCTCACGGCGGGGCTCAGCCCAAGAGACCCAGTACTTC
few	TRBV3-1/TRBV3-2	TRBJ1-3	TRBD1	CASSYGTGTGNTIYF	TGTGCCAGCAGCTATGGGACAGGGACTGGAAACACCATATATTTT
.	TRBV10-1	TRBJ2-7	TRBD1	CASSRADRDLGEQYF	TGCGCCAGCAGTAGAGCGGACAGGGACCTCGGCGAGCAGTACTTC
.	TRBV5-1	TRBJ2-1	TRBD2	CASSLEGLAGGPTTGQFF	TGCGCCAGCAGCTTGGAGGGACTAGCGGGAGGCCCCACAACGGGGCAGTTCTTC
.	TRBV7-2	TRBJ2-7	TRBD2	CASSFLAGWSSYEQYF	TGTGCCAGCAGCTTCCTAGCGGGATGGAGCTCCTACGAGCAGTACTTC